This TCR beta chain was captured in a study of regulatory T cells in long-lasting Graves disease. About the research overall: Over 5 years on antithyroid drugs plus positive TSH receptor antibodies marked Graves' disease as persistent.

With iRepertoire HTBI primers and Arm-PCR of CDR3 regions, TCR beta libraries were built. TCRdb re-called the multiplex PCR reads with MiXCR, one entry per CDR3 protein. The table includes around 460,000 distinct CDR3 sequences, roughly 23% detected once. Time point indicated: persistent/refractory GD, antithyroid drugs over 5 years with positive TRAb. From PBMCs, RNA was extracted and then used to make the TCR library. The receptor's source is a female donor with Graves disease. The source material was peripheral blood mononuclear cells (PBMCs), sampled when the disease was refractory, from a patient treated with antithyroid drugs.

As DNA, the CDR3 is TGTGCCAGTAGTACCGACAGGGCCCTTATCTACGAGCAGTACTTC. Amino acid sequence: CASSTDRALIYEQYF. This chain uses TRBV19 with TRBJ2-7, with 7 bases fitting TRBD1. After removal of 4 bases from V and 3 bases from J, the junction contained 9 bases not matched to a gene. The CDR3 length is 15 residues. Germline-derived CDR1 and CDR2 are LNHDA and SQIVND (reference sequence).